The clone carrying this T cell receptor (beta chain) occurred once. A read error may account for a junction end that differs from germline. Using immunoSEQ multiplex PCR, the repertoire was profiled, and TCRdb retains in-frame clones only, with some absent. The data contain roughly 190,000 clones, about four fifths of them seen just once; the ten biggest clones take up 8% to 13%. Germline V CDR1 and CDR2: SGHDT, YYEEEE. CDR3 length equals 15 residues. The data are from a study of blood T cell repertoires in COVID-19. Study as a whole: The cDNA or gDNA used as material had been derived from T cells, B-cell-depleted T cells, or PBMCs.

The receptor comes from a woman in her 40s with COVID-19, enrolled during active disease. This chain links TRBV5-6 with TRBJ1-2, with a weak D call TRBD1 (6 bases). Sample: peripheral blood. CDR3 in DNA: TGTGCCAGCAGCTCTATGACAGGCAACACCTATGACTACACCTTC. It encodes CASSSMTGNTYDYTF. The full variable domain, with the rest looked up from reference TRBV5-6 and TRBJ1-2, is DAGVTQSPTHLIKTRGQQVTLRCSPKSGHDTVSWYQQALGQGPQFIFQYYEEEERQRGNFPDRFSGHQFPNYSSELNVNALLLGDSALYLCASSSMTGNTYDYTFGSGTRLTVV.